This T cell receptor beta chain stems from a study of cytomegalovirus exposure and HLA in healthy donors. Study summary: Both the 100 to 150 validation repertoires and the approximately 700 first-cohort repertoires used the same platform, as reported by a later analysis.

Some clones are missing from TCRdb's copy, which holds only in-frame ones; the method was immunoSEQ multiplex PCR. Here the sample spans over 100,000 clones, roughly 95% being singletons. Germline lookup yields CDR1 SGHNT and CDR2 YYREEE (reference sequence). The junction had 10 bases not matched to a gene; V was cut back by 1 base and J by 10 bases. This CDR3 is 14 amino acids long. J is TRBJ1-1 and V is TRBV5-4; TRBD1 agrees at 7 bases. The sequenced material came from PBMCs. This TCR was sampled from a woman younger than 35 in good health and CMV-seronegative. This CDR3 reads CASSLWQGGMIAFF. DNA for the CDR3: TGTGCCAGCAGCTTGTGGCAGGGGGGCATGATAGCTTTCTTT.